This passage covers 9 T cell receptor beta chains from one sample sequenced in a study of blood T cell repertoires in COVID-19. The method was immunoSEQ multiplex PCR; TCRdb's version includes in-frame clones alone and lacks a portion of them. The sample has a few hundred thousand clones, 88% seen once. The sequenced sample was peripheral blood. The receptors come from a woman in her forties who had recovered from COVID-19.

The chain has TRBV2 and TRBJ1-4; D remains ambiguous. This CDR3 has 12 residues. Trimming took off 7 bases at V and 6 bases at J, with 9 bases between the two ends. The V gene's germline CDR1 is SNHLY and CDR2 FYNNEI. In nucleotides, the CDR3 is TGTGCCAGCAAATGGAGGGATGAAAAACTGTTTTTT. It translates to CASKWRDEKLFF.

The chain employs TRBV6-1 and TRBJ1-2; a weak D match, TRBD1 (5 bases). This CDR3 is built from 12 residues. Germline assignment: CDR1 MNHNS and CDR2 SASEGT. Trimming pared 3 bases from V and 6 bases from J, leaving 8 bases between. The CDR3, as DNA: TGTGCCAGCAGTGACAGGGTCCATGGCTACACCTTC. Amino acid sequence: CASSDRVHGYTF.

In this sample, this clone turned up once. The rearrangement uses TRBV24-1 and TRBJ2-1; 15 nucleotides agree with TRBD2. The CDR3 runs 19 residues. Unmatched junction bases numbered 11, after V lost 5 bases and J lost 4 bases. Germline values: CDR1 KGHDR, CDR2 SFDVKD. CDR3 sequence: CATSGFGLAGGPLYNEQFF. DNA for the CDR3: TGTGCCACCAGTGGGTTCGGACTAGCGGGAGGGCCCCTATACAATGAGCAGTTCTTC.

This chain joins TRBV30 and TRBJ1-1; no definite D call. Germline V gives CDR1 GTSNPN, CDR2 SVGIG (reference sequence). This CDR3 has 14 residues. Trimming left V 1 base short and J 3 bases short, with 12 bases between. The CDR3 nucleotides are TGTGCCTGGAGTGGGAGGACGGCCTACACTGAAGCTTTCTTT. Its protein product is CAWSGRTAYTEAFF.

The rearrangement links TRBV10-1 to TRBJ1-2, with D possibly being TRBD1 (5 bases). V shed 3 bases and J shed 4 bases, with 15 bases lying between them. The CDR3 totals 15 residues. Germline CDR1 and CDR2: WNHNN and SYGVQD (reference sequence). The CDR3 bases are TGCGCCAGCAGTGACCAACCCGGGACTTCCTATGGCTACACCTTC. Translation gives CASSDQPGTSYGYTF.

J is TRBJ1-4 and V is TRBV10-3; 9 bases fit TRBD1. This CDR3 spans 15 amino acids. The germline V gene encodes CDR1 ENHRY and CDR2 SYGVKD. V lost 4 bases to trimming and J lost 10 bases; unmatched junction nucleotides: 10. The CDR3 bases are TGTGCCATCAGTGGGCCGGGACAGGGAGAGGGAAAACTGTTTTTT. It encodes CAISGPGQGEGKLFF.

This rearrangement joins TRBV11-3 to TRBJ2-1; possible D gene TRBD1, 7 bases. The CDR3 is 15 amino acids. CDR1 SGHNT and CDR2 YENEEA come from the germline V gene. Trimming stripped 1 base from V and 6 bases from J, with 13 bases between. CDR3 in amino acids: CASSLGAGGSNEQFF. CDR3 coding DNA: TGTGCCAGCAGCTTAGGGGCAGGGGGGTCCAATGAGCAGTTCTTC.

DNA of the CDR3: TGTGCCAGCAGCCAGGCCAGGTCCACAGATACGCAGTATTTT. As protein: CASSQARSTDTQYF. This chain links TRBV3-1 (or the pseudogene TRBV3-2) with TRBJ2-3; D remains unclear. The CDR3 sequence is 14 residues long. V was shortened by 3 bases and J by 2 bases, with 9 bases between the two germline ends. In germline, CDR1 is LGHDT, CDR2 YNNKEL (reference sequence).

This clone occurred a few times. Here the CDR3 reads CASSPGRGYTEAFF. Written as DNA, the CDR3 is TGTGCCAGCAGCCCAGGACGAGGGTACACTGAAGCTTTCTTT. This rearrangement joins TRBV5-6 to TRBJ1-1; D gene uncertain. This CDR3 region has 14 residues. Germline CDR1 is SGHDT and CDR2 is YYEEEE. Deletions cut 4 bases from V and 3 bases from J, with 13 bases between.